This entry is about one T cell receptor beta chain. The data originate from a study of blood T cell repertoires in COVID-19. Study as a whole: Samples taken during acute and convalescent COVID-19 were collected in the United States, Italy and Spain.

Germline trimming cut 1 base from V and 2 bases from J; bases unmatched to any gene: 1. The germline V gene encodes CDR1 SGHRS and CDR2 YFSETQ. The CDR3 spans 14 residues. Sequenced by immunoSEQ multiplex PCR; TCRdb stores in-frame clones only, minus some. In the table there are about 260,000 clones, 70% to 90% of which are singletons. The sequence was collected from a human donor in a cohort sampled during active COVID-19. The V and J genes are TRBV5-1 and TRBJ2-7, with 9 positions matching TRBD1. The sequenced sample consisted of peripheral blood. The CDR3 nucleotides are TGCGCCAGCAGCTTGACAGGGGGCCCCTACGAGCAGTACTTC. Translated, it gives CASSLTGGPYEQYF. Drawing the rest from reference TRBV5-1 and TRBJ2-7, the complete variable domain is KAGVTQTPRYLIKTRGQQVTLSCSPISGHRSVSWYQQTPGQGLQFLFEYFSETQRNKGNFPGRFSGRQFSNSRSEMNVSTLELGDSALYLCASSLTGGPYEQYFGPGTRLTVT.